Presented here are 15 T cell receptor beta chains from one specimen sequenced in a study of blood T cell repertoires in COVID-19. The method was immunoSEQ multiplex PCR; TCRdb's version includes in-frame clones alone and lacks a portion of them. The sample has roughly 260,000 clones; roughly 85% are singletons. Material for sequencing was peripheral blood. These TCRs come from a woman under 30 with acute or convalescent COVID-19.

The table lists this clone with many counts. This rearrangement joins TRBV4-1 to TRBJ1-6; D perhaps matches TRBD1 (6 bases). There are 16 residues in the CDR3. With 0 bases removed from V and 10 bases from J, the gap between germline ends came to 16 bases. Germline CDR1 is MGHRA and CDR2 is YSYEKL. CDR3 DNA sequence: TGCGCCAGCAGCCAAGATCTGGACAGCCCCAGATCACCCCTCCACTTT. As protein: CASSQDLDSPRSPLHF.

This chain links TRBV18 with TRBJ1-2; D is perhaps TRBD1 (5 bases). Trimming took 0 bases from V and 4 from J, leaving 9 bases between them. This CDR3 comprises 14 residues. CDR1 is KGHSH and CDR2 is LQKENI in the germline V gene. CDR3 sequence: CASSPPEGTYGYTF. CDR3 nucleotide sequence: TGTGCCAGCTCACCACCGGAGGGGACCTATGGCTACACCTTC.

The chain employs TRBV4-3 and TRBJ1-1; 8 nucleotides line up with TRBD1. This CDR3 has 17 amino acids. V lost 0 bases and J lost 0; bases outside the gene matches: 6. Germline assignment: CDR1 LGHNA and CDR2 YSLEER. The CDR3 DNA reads TGCGCCAGCAGCCAAGAGAGGCAGGGGGCCTTGAACACTGAAGCTTTCTTT. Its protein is CASSQERQGALNTEAFF.

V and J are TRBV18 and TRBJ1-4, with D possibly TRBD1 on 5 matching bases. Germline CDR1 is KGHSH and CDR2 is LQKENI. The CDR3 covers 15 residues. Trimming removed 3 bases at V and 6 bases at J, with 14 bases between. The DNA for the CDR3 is TGTGCCAGCTCACCCCGGGGGGGAAAGGATGAAAAACTGTTTTTT. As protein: CASSPRGGKDEKLFF.

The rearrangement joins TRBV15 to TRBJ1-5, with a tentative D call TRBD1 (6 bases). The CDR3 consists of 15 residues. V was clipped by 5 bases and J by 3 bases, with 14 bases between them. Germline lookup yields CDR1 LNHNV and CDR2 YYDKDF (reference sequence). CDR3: CATSPVGHHNQPQHF. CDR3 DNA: TGTGCCACCAGCCCAGTGGGACACCACAATCAGCCCCAGCATTTT.

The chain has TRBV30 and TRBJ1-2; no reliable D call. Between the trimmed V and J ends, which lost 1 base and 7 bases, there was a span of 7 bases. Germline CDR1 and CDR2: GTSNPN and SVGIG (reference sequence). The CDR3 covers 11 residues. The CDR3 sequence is CAWSAGSGYTF. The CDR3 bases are TGTGCCTGGAGTGCGGGGAGTGGCTACACCTTC.

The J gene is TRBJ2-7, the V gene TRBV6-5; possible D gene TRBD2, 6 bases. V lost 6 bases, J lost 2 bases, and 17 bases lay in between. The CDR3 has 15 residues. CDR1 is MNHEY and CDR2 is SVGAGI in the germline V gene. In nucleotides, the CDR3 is TGTGCCAGCAGGGGGTGGGGGGACTCCGCCTACGAGCAGTACTTC. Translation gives CASRGWGDSAYEQYF.

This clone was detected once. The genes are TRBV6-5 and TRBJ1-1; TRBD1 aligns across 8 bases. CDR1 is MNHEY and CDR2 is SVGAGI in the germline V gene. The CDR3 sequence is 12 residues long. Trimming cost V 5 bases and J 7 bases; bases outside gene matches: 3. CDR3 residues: CASSLGQGEAFF. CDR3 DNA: TGTGCCAGCAGTCTAGGACAGGGTGAAGCTTTCTTT.

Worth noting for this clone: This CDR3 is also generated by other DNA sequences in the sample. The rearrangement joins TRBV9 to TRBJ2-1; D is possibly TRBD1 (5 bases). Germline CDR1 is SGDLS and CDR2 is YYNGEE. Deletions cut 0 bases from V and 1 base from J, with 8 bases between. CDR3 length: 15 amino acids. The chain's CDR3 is CASSVGGLSYNEQFF. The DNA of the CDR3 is TGTGCCAGCAGCGTAGGGGGCCTTTCCTACAATGAGCAGTTCTTC.

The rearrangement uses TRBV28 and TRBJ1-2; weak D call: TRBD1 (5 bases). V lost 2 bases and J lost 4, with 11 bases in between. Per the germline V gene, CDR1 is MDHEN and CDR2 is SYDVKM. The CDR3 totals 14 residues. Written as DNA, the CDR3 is TGTGCCAGCAGTTTAGCAAGGGGCGCCTATGGCTACACCTTC. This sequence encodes CASSLARGAYGYTF.

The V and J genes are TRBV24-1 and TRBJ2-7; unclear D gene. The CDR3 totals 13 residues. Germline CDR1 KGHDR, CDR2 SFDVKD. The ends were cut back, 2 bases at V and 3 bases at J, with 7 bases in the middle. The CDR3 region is CATSDSGGYEQYF. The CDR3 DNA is TGTGCCACCAGTGATTCCGGTGGCTACGAGCAGTACTTC.

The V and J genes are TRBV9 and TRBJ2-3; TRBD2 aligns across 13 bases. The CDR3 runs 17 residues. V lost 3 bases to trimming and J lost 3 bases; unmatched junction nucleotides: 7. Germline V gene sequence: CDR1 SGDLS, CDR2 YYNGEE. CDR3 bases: TGTGCCAGCAGCGGAGGGACTAGCGGGATTTTGACAGATACGCAGTATTTT. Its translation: CASSGGTSGILTDTQYF.

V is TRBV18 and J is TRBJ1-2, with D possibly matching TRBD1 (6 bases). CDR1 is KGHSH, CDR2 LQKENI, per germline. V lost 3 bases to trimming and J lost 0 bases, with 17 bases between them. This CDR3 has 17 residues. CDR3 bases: TGTGCCAGCTCACCGACGGCCGACAGGCCGACTAACTATGGCTACACCTTC. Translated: CASSPTADRPTNYGYTF.

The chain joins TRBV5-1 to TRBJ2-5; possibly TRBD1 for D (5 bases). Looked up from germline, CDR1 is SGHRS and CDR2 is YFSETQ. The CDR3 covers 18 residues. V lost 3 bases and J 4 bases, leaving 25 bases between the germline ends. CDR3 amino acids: CASSWPWRQAPQGETQYF. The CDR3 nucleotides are TGCGCCAGCAGCTGGCCCTGGCGGCAGGCCCCCCAGGGAGAGACCCAGTACTTC.

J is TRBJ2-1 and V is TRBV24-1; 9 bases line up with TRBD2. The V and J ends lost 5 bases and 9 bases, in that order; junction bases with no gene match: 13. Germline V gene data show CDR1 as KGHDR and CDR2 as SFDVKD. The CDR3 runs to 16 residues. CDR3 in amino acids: CATSATGAGGRSEQFF. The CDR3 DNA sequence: TGTGCCACCAGTGCGACTGGGGCGGGAGGGCGGAGTGAGCAGTTCTTC.